This T cell receptor (beta chain) derives from a study of blood T cells in healthy people across ages. Germline-derived CDR1 and CDR2 are SEHNR and FQNEAQ (reference sequence). This CDR3 has 15 amino acids. The ends lost 6 bases at V and 4 bases at J; junction bases unmatched: 6. The use of a sample-barcoded 5' primer and a J-beta primer mix characterized a second PCR of roughly 7 to 12 cycles. Each cDNA molecule, via a template-switch adaptor with 12 random nucleotides, was tagged. Samples each returned at least 2.5 million CDR3-containing paired-end reads. TCRdb analysed the 5' RACE reads with MiXCR anew, one entry per CDR3 protein. The top ten hold around 3.6% of the sample, which has 600,000 to 1,000,000 distinct CDR3 sequences, roughly 25% seen once. The data also belong to a second study, concerning T cells of mothers and their children.

The sequenced sample consisted of blood. The origin of this receptor is a boy aged 5-17 years in good health. The V and J genes are TRBV7-9 and TRBJ1-4; 9 bases map to TRBD1. The chain's CDR3 is CASRPGQGHNEKLFF. The CDR3 DNA follows: TGTGCCAGCAGGCCGGGACAGGGACATAATGAAAAACTGTTTTTT.